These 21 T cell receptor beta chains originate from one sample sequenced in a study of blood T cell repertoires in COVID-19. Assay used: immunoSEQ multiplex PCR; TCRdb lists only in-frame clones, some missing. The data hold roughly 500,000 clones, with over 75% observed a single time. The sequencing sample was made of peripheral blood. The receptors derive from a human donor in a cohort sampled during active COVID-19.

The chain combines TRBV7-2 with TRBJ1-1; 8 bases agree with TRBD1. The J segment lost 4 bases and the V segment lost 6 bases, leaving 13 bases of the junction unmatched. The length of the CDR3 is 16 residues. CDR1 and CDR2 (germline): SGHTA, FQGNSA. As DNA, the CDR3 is TGTGCCAGCAGTCCCCTAGCGACAGGGGATGGCACTGAAGCTTTCTTT. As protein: CASSPLATGDGTEAFF.

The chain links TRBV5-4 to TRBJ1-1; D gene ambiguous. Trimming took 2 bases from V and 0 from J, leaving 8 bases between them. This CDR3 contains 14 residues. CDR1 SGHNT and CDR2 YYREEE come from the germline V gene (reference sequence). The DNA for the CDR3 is TGTGCCAGCAGCTTCGTCGGGGTGAACACTGAAGCTTTCTTT. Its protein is CASSFVGVNTEAFF.

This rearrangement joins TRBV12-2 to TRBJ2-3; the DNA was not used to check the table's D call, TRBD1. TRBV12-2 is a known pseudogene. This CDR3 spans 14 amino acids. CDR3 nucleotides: TGTGCAAGTCGCTTAGGGGCCCGCACAGATACGCAGTATTTT. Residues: CASRLGARTDTQYF.

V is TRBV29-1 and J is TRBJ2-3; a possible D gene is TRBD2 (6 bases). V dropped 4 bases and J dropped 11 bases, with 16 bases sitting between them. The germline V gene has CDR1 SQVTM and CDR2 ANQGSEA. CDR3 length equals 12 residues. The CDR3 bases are TGCAGCGTTGTTAGGACGGCCGGGGGGCAGTATTTT. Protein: CSVVRTAGGQYF.

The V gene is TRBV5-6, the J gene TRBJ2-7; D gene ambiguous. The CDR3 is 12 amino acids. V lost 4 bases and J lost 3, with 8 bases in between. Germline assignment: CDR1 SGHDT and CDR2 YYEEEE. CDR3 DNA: TGTGCCAGCAGCCTCCTATTCTACGAGCAGTACTTC. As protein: CASSLLFYEQYF.

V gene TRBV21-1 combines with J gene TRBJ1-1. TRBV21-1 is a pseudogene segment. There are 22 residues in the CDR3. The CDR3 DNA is TGTGCCAGCAGCAAAGAGAAGGGAGGCGGGCAGGACAAAGGGAGGAGGAACACTGAAGCTTTCTTT. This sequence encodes CASSKEKGGGQDKGRRNTEAFF.

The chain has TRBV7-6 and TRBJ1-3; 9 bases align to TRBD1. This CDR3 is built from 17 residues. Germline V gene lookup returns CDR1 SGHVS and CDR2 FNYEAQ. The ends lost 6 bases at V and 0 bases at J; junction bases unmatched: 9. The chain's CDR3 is CASSFRGGQGSGNTIYF. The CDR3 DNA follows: TGTGCCAGCAGTTTTAGGGGGGGACAGGGCTCTGGAAACACCATATATTTT.

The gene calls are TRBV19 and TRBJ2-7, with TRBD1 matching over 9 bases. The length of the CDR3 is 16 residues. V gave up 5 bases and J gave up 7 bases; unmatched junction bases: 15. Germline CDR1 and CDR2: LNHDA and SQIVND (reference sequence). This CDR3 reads CASSGGTGFPVWEQYF. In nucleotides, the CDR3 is TGTGCCAGTAGTGGAGGGACAGGGTTCCCTGTGTGGGAGCAGTACTTC.

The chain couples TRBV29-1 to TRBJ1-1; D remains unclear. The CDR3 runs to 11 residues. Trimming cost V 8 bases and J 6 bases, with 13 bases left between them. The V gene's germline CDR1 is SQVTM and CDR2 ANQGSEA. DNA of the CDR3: TGCAGCCCCTTTAGTGGTCCTGAAGCTTTCTTT. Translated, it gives CSPFSGPEAFF.

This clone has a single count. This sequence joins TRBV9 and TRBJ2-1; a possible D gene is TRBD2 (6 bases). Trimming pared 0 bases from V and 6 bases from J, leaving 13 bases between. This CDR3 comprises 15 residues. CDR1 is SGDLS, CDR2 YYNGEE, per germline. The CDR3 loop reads CASSVAGTSPNEQFF. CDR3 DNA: TGTGCCAGCAGCGTAGCTGGGACTTCCCCCAATGAGCAGTTCTTC. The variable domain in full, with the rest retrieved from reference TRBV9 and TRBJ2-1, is DSGVTQTPKHLITATGQRVTLRCSPRSGDLSVYWYQQSLDQGLQFLIQYYNGEERAKGNILERFSAQQFPDLHSELNLSSLELGDSALYFCASSVAGTSPNEQFFGPGTRLTVL.

The CDR3 region is CASSVGLAGEVFF. Written as DNA, the CDR3 is TGTGCCAGCAGCGTCGGACTAGCGGGAGAGGTGTTCTTC. The chain has TRBV11-3 and TRBJ2-1, with 13 nucleotides matching TRBD2. CDR3 length equals 13 residues. Germline CDR1 and CDR2: SGHNT and YENEEA. V was clipped by 5 bases and J by 15 bases; unmatched bases: 7.

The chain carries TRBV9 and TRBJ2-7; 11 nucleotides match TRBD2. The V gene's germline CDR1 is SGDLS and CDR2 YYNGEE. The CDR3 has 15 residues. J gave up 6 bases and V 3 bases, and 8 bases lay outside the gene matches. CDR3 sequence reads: CASSAEGTSGGEQYF. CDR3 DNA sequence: TGTGCCAGCAGCGCCGAGGGGACTAGCGGTGGCGAGCAGTACTTC. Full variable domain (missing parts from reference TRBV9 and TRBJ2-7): DSGVTQTPKHLITATGQRVTLRCSPRSGDLSVYWYQQSLDQGLQFLIQYYNGEERAKGNILERFSAQQFPDLHSELNLSSLELGDSALYFCASSAEGTSGGEQYFGPGTRLTVT.

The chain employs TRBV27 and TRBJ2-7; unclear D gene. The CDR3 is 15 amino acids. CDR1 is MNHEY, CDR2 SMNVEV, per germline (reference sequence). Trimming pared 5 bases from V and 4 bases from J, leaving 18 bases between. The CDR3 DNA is TGTGCCAGCAGTCTTCGAGGTAACTGGGTTTACGAGCAGTACTTC. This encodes CASSLRGNWVYEQYF.

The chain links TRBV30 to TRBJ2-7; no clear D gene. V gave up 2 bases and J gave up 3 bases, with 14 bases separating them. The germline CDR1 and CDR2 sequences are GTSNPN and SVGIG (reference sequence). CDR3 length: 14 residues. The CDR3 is CAWSLGGRLYEQYF. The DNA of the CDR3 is TGTGCCTGGAGTCTCGGCGGCCGCCTCTACGAGCAGTACTTC.

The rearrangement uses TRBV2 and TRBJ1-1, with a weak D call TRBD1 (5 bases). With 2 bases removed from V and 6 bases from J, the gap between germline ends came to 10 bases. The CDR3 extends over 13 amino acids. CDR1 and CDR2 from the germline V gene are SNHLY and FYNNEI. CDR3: CASSEQRGAEAFF. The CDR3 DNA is TGTGCCAGCAGTGAACAACGGGGGGCTGAAGCTTTCTTT.

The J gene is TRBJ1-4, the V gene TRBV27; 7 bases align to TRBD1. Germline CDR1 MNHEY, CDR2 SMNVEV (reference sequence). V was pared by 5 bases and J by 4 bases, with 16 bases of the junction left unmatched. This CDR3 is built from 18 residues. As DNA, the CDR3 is TGTGCCAGCAGTCGAGGAAGACCTAGGGACAGCGTTAATGAAAAACTGTTTTTT. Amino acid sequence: CASSRGRPRDSVNEKLFF.

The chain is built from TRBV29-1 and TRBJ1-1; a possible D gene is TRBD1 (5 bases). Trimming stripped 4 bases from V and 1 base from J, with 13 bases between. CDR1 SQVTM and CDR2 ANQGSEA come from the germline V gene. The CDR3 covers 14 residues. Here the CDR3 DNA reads TGCAGCGTTGTACAGGTCCTCCGGAACACTGAAGCTTTCTTT. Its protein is CSVVQVLRNTEAFF.

CDR3 protein: CASSVQGPPRYNEQFF. DNA of the CDR3: TGTGCCAGTAGTGTACAAGGCCCCCCTAGATACAATGAGCAGTTCTTC. The chain is built from TRBV19 and TRBJ2-1; the D is unclear. The germline CDR1 and CDR2 sequences are LNHDA and SQIVND (reference sequence). The CDR3 is 16 residues long. Deletions cut 5 bases from V and 4 bases from J, with 18 bases between.

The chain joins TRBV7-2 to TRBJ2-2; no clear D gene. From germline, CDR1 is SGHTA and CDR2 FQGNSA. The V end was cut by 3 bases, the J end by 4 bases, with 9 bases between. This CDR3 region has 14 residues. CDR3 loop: CASSFTFSTGELFF. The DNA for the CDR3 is TGTGCCAGCAGCTTTACTTTCTCCACCGGGGAGCTGTTTTTT. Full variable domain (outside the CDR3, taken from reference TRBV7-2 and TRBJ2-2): GAGVSQSPSNKVTEKGKDVELRCDPISGHTALYWYRQSLGQGLEFLIYFQGNSAPDKSGLPSDRFSAERTGGSVSTLTIQRTQQEDSAVYLCASSFTFSTGELFFGEGSRLTVL.

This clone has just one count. CDR3 loop: CASSSGTGLLGANVLTF. The CDR3 coding sequence is TGTGCCAGCAGCTCCGGGACAGGACTTCTTGGGGCCAACGTCCTGACTTTC. The rearrangement joins TRBV5-6 to TRBJ2-6; 8 bases line up with TRBD1. J lost 3 bases, V lost 3 bases, and 8 bases had no gene match. The CDR3 length is 17 residues. Germline CDR1 and CDR2: SGHDT and YYEEEE.

The CDR3: CATSEAGSVQPQHF. CDR3 in DNA: TGTGCCACCAGTGAAGCAGGGTCGGTACAGCCCCAGCATTTT. The chain is built from TRBV24-1 and TRBJ1-5; D possibly corresponds to TRBD1 (5 bases). V lost 4 bases to trimming and J lost 7 bases, with 13 bases between them. The CDR3 extends over 14 amino acids. Per germline, CDR1 KGHDR and CDR2 SFDVKD.